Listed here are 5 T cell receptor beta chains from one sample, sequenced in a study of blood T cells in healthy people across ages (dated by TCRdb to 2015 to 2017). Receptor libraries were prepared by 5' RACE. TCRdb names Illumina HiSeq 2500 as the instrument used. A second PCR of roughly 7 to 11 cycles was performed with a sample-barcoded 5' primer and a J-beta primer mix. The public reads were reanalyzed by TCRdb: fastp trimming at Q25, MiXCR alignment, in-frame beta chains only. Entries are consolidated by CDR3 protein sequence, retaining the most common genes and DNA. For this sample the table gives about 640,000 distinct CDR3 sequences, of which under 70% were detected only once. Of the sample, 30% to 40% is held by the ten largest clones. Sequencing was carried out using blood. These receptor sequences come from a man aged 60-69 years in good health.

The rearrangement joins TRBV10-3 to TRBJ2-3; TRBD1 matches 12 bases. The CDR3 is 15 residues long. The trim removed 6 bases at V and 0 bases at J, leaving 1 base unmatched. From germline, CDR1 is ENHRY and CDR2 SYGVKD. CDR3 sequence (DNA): TGTGCCATCAGGGGACAGGGGGCGAGCACAGATACGCAGTATTTT. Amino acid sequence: CAIRGQGASTDTQYF.

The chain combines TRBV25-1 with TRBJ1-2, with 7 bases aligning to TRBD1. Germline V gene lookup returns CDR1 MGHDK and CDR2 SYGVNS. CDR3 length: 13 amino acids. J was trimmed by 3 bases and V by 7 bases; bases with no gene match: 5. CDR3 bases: TGTGCCAGCACGAGGGGGCCGGACTATGGCTACACCTTC. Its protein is CASTRGPDYGYTF.

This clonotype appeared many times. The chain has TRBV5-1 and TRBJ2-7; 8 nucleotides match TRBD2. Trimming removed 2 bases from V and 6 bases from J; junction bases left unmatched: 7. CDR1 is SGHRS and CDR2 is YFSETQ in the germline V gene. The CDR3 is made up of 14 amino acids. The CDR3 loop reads CASSFGLAIGEQYF. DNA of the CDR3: TGCGCCAGCAGCTTCGGACTAGCTATCGGCGAGCAGTACTTC.

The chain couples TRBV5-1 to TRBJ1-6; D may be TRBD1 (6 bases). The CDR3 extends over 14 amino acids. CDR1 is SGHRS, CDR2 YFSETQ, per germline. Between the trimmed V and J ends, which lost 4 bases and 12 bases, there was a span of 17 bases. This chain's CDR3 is CASSAQWGQEPLHF. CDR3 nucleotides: TGCGCCAGCAGCGCCCAATGGGGGCAAGAACCCCTCCACTTT.

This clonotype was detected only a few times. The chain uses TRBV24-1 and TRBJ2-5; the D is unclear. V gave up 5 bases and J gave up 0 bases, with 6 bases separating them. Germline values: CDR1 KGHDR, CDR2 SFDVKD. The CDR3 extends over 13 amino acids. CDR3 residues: CATSAFNQETQYF. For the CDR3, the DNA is TGTGCCACCAGTGCCTTCAACCAAGAGACCCAGTACTTC.